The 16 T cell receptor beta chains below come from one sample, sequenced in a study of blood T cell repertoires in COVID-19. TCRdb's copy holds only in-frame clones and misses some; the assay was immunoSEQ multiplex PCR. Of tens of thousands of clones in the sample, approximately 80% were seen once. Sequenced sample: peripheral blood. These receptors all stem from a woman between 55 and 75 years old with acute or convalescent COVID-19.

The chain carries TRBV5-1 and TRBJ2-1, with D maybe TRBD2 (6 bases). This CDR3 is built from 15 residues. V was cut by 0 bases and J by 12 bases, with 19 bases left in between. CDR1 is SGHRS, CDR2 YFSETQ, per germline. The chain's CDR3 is CASSLEGTPLQGQFF. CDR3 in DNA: TGCGCCAGCAGCTTGGAGGGGACTCCCCTGCAGGGGCAGTTCTTC.

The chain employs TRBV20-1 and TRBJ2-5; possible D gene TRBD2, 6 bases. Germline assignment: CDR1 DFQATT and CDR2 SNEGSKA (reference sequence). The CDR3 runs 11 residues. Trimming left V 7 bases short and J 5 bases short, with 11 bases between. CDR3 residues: CSVGGAETQYF. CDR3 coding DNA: TGCAGTGTCGGCGGGGCGGAGACCCAGTACTTC.

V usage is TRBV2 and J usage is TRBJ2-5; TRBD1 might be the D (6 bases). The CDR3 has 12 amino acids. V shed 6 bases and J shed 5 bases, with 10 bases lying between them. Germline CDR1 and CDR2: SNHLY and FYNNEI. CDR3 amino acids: CASSPTGETQYF. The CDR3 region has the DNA TGTGCCAGCAGCCCTACAGGGGAGACCCAGTACTTC.

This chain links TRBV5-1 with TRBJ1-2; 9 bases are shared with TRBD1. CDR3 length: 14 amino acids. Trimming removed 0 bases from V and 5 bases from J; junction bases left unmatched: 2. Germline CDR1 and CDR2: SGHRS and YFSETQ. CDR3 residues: CASSLDGTGYGYTF. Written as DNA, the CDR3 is TGCGCCAGCAGCTTGGATGGGACAGGGTATGGCTACACCTTC.

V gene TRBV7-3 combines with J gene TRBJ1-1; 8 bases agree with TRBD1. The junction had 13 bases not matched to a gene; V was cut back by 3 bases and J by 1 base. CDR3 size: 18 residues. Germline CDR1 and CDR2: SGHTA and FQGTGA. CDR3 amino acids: CASSFHGSGGTWNTEAFF. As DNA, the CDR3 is TGTGCCAGCAGCTTCCATGGTTCAGGGGGCACCTGGAACACTGAAGCTTTCTTT.

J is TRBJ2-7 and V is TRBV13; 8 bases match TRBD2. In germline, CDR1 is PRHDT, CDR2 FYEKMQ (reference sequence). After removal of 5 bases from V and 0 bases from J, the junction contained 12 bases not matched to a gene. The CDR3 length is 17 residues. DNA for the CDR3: TGTGCCAGCAGCCCAGCCCAGCGGGGGTCACCCTCCTACGAGCAGTACTTC. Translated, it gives CASSPAQRGSPSYEQYF.

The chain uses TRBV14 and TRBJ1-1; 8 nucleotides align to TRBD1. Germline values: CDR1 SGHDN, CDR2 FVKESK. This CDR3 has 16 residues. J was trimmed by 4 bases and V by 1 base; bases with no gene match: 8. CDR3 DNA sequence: TGTGCCAGCAGCCAAGCGTCCAGACAGGGGACCACTGAAGCTTTCTTT. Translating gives CASSQASRQGTTEAFF.

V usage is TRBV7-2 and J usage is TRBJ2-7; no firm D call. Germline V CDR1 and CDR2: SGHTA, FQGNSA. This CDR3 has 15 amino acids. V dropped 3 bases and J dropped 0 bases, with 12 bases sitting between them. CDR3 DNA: TGTGCCAGCAGCTTTGACCGACACCCCTCCTACGAGCAGTACTTC. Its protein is CASSFDRHPSYEQYF.

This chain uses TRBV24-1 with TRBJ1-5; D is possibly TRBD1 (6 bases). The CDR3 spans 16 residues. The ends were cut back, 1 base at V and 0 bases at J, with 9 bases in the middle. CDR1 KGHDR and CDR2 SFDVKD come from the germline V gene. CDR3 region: CATSDFWTDSNQPQHF. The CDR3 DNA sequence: TGTGCCACCAGTGATTTCTGGACAGATAGCAATCAGCCCCAGCATTTT.

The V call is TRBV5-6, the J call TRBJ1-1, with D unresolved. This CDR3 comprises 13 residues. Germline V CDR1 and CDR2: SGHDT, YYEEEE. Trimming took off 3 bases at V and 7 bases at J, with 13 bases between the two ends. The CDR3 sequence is CASSSPGGLEAFF. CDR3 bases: TGTGCCAGCAGCTCGCCAGGAGGGCTTGAAGCTTTCTTT.

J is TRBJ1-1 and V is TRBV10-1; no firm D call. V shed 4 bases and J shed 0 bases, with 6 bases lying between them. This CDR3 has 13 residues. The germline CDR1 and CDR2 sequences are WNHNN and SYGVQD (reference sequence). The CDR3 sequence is CASSGQMNTEAFF. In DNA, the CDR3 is TGCGCCAGCAGTGGTCAGATGAACACTGAAGCTTTCTTT.

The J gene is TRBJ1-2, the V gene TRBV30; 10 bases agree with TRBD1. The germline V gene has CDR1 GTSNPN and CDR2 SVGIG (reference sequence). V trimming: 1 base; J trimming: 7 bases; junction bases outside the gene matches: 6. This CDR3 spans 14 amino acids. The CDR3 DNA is TGTGCCTGGAGTGGGGACAGGGGAGAGGCTGGCTACACCTTC. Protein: CAWSGDRGEAGYTF.

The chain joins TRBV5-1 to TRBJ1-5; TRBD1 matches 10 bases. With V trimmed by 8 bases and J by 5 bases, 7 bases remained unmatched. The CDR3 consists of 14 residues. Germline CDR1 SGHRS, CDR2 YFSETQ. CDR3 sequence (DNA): TGCGCCAGTACCCTCGGGACAGGGGATCAGCCCCAGCATTTT. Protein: CASTLGTGDQPQHF.

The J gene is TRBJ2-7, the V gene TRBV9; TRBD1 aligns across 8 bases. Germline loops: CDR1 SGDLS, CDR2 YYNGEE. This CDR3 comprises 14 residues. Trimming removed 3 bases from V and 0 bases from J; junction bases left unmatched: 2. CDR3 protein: CASSEGTGSYEQYF. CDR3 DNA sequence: TGTGCCAGCAGCGAGGGGACAGGCTCCTACGAGCAGTACTTC.

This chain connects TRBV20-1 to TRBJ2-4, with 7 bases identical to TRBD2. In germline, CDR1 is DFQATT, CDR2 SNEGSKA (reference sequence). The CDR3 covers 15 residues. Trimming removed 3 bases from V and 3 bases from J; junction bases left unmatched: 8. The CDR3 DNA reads TGCAGTGCTAGTGGCGGGGGTCGCGGCAAAAACATTCAGTACTTC. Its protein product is CSASGGGRGKNIQYF.

The CDR3 protein is CASSLLQGQGNQPQHF. The CDR3 DNA reads TGTGCCAGCAGCTTGCTTCAGGGGCAAGGCAATCAGCCCCAGCATTTT. This chain links TRBV5-5 with TRBJ1-5; tentative D call: TRBD1 (6 bases). The germline V gene has CDR1 SGHKS and CDR2 YYEKEE (reference sequence). Trimming removed 1 base at V and 2 bases at J, with 13 bases between. The CDR3 length is 16 residues.